This entry describes one T cell receptor beta chain. The same CDR3 can be traced to other DNA sequences in this sample. These data belong to a study of blood T cell repertoires in COVID-19. The overall study: Some COVID-19 samples were acute and others convalescent; all came from the United States, Italy and Spain. Nucleic acid was either cDNA or gDNA, and it came from T cells, B-cell-depleted T cells, or PBMCs.

V lost 6 bases to trimming and J lost 2 bases, with 10 bases between them. Germline V gene lookup returns CDR1 SGHAT and CDR2 FQNNGV. The length of the CDR3 is 13 residues. Someone with COVID-19 had been met by exposed participants within 2 weeks before study entry. Assay: immunoSEQ multiplex PCR; the TCRdb copy retains only in-frame clones and omits some. Seen here are fewer than 350,000 clones, 91% observed once, and the top ten hold around 2.8%. The source is a man aged 35 to 55 who had been exposed to COVID-19. V is TRBV11-2 and J is TRBJ2-5; the D gene is possibly TRBD1 (6 bases). What was sequenced was PBMCs or T cells enriched from blood (not recorded which). Written as DNA, the CDR3 is TGTGCCAGCAGTTCTGGACAGCAAGAGACCCAGTACTTC. Translation: CASSSGQQETQYF.